Presented here are 5 T cell receptor beta chains from one specimen sequenced in a study of cytomegalovirus exposure and HLA in healthy donors (dated by TCRdb to the late 2010s). The receptor library was made with the immunoSEQ multiplex PCR assay. Entries here come from immuneACCESS through TCRdb and include only in-frame sequences with V and J called. Some clones fail to appear in such tables; in the studies checked, an unresolved V gene covers under half of the shortfall, and the cause of the remainder is unknown. A total of around 73,000 clones appear in this sample, roughly 89% of them only once. 3% to 4% of the sample lies in the top ten. Sequencing was carried out using PBMCs. The source of these receptors is a woman under 30 in good health and CMV-seropositive.

The chain carries TRBV5-4 and TRBJ2-7, with D tentatively TRBD2 (6 bases). V was pared by 1 base and J by 0 bases, with 8 bases between. CDR1 is SGHNT and CDR2 is YYREEE in the germline V gene (reference sequence). The CDR3 runs to 14 residues. CDR3 loop: CASSLRGNSYEQYF. As DNA, the CDR3 is TGTGCCAGCAGCTTGCGGGGGAACTCCTACGAGCAGTACTTC.

The chain carries TRBV18 and TRBJ2-1, with 7 bases matching TRBD1. The CDR3 has 13 residues. V was pared by 2 bases and J by 5 bases, with 0 bases of the junction left unmatched. The germline V gene has CDR1 KGHSH and CDR2 LQKENI. The CDR3 DNA sequence: TGTGCCAGCTCACCAGGGACAGACAATGAGCAGTTCTTC. Translated, it gives CASSPGTDNEQFF.

V and J are TRBV9 and TRBJ1-4; 8 nucleotides align to TRBD1. Germline V CDR1 and CDR2: SGDLS, YYNGEE. V was clipped by 2 bases and J by 5 bases; unmatched bases: 2. The CDR3 sequence is 14 residues long. The CDR3 spells CASSVRTGNEKLFF. The DNA of the CDR3 is TGTGCCAGCAGCGTTCGGACAGGGAATGAAAAACTGTTTTTT.

This clone was seen only once. The V gene is TRBV6-5, the J gene TRBJ2-5; the D is unclear. Trimming removed 6 bases at V and 4 bases at J, with 18 bases between. Germline V lookup: CDR1 MNHEY, CDR2 SVGAGI. The CDR3 covers 15 residues. The CDR3 sequence is CASRVGSRVRETQYF. CDR3 DNA sequence: TGTGCCAGCAGAGTGGGTAGCCGTGTCCGAGAGACCCAGTACTTC.

V usage is TRBV2 and J usage is TRBJ2-7; D is unclear. Germline CDR1 SNHLY, CDR2 FYNNEI. Trimming left V 6 bases short and J 0 bases short, with 3 bases between. This CDR3 comprises 11 residues. In DNA form, the CDR3 reads TGTGCCAGCAGGAGCTCCTACGAGCAGTACTTC. Its translation is CASRSSYEQYF.